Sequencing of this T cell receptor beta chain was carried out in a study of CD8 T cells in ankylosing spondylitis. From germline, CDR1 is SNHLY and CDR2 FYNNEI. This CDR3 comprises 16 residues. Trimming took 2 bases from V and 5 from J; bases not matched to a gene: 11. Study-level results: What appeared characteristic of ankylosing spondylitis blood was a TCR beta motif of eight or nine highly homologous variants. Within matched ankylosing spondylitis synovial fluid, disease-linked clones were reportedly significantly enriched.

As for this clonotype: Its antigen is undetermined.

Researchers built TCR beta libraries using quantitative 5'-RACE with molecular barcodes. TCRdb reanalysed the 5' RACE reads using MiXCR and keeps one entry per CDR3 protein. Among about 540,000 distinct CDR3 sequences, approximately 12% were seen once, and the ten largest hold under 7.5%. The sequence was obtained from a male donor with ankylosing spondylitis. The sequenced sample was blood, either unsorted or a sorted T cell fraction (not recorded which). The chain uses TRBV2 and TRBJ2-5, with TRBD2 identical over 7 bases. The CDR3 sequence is CASSELREGLGETQYF. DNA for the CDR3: TGTGCCAGCAGTGAACTAAGGGAGGGGCTCGGGGAGACCCAGTACTTC.